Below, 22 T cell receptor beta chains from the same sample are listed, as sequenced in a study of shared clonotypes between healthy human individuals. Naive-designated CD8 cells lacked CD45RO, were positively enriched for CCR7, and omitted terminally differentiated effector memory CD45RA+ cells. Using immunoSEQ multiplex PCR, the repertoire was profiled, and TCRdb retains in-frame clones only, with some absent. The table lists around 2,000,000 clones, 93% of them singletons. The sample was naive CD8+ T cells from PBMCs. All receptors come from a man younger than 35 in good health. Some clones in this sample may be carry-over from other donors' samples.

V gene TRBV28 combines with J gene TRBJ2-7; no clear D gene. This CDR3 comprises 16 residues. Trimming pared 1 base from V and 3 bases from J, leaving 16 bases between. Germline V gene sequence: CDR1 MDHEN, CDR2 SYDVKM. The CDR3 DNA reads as TGTGCCAGCAGTTTATTCGTCTCCTCACCCCACTACGAGCAGTACTTC. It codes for CASSLFVSSPHYEQYF.

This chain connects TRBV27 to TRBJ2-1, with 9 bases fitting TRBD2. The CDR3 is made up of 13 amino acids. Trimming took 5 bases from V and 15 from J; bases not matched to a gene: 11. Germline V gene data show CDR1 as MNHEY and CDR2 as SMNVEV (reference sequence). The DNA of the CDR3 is TGTGCCAGCAGTCCCCCGAGTAGCGGGAGTGCGTTCTTC. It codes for CASSPPSSGSAFF.

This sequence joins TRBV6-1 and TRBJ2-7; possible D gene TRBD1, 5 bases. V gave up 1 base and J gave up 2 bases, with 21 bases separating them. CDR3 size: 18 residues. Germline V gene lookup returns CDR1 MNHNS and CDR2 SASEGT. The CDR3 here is CASSEVPLSGALAYEQYF. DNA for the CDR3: TGTGCCAGCAGTGAAGTACCCTTAAGTGGGGCATTAGCCTACGAGCAGTACTTC.

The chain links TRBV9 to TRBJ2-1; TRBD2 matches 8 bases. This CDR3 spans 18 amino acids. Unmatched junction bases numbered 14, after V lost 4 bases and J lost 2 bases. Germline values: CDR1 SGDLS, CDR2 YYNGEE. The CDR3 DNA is TGTGCCAGCAGCCTTACGCGTATAAGCGGGAGCCCCTACAATGAGCAGTTCTTC. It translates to CASSLTRISGSPYNEQFF.

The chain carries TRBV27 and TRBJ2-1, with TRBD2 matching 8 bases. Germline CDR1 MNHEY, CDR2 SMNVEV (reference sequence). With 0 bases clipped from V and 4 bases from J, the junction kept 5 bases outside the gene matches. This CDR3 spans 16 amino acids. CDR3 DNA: TGTGCCAGCAGTTTATCTTCGCGGGGGGTATACAATGAGCAGTTCTTC. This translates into CASSLSSRGVYNEQFF.

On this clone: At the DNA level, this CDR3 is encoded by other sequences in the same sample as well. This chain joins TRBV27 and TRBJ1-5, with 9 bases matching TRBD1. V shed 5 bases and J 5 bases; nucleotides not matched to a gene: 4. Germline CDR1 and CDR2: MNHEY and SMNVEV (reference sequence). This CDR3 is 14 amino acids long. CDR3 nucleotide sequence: TGTGCCAGCAGTCTCCGGACAGGGGATCAGCCCCAGCATTTT. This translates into CASSLRTGDQPQHF.

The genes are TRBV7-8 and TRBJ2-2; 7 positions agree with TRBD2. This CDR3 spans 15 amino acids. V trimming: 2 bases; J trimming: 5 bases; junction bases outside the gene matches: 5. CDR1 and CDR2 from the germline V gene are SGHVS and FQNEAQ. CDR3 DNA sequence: TGTGCCAGCAGCTTATACGGGAGGAATACCGGGGAGCTGTTTTTT. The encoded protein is CASSLYGRNTGELFF.

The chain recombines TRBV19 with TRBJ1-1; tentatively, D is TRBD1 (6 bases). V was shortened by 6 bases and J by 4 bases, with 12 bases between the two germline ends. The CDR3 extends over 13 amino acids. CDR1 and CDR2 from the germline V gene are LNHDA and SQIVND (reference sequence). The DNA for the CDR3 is TGTGCCAGTAGGGACAGATTGAGCACTGAAGCTTTCTTT. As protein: CASRDRLSTEAFF.

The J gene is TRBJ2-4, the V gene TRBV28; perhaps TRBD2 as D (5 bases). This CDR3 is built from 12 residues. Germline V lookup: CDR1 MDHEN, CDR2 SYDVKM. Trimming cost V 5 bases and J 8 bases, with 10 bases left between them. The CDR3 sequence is CASSPNGDIQYF. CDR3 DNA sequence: TGTGCCAGCAGTCCCAACGGGGACATTCAGTACTTC.

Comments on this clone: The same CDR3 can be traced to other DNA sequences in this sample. CDR3 sequence reads: CASSGIVLGHRGDSFWGYTF. As DNA, the CDR3 is TGTGCCAGCAGCGGGATAGTGTTGGGTCACAGGGGGGATTCGTTTTGGGGCTACACCTTC. The genes are TRBV2 and TRBJ1-2; TRBD1 matches at 8 bases. This CDR3 comprises 20 residues. CDR1 SNHLY and CDR2 FYNNEI come from the germline V gene. V shed 6 bases, J shed 8 bases, and the junction held 29 bases outside the gene matches.

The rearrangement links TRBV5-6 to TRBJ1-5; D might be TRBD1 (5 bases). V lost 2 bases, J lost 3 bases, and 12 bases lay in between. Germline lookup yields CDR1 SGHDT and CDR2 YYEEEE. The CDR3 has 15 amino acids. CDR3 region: CASSFRGYHNQPQHF. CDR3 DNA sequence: TGTGCCAGCAGCTTCCGGGGCTATCACAATCAGCCCCAGCATTTT.

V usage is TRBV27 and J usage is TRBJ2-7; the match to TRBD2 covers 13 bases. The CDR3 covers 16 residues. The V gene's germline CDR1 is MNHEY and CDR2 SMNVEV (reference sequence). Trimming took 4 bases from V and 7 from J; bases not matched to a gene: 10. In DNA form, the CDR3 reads TGTGCCAGCAGTTCAATAAGGACTAGCGGGAGTAAAGAGCAGTACTTC. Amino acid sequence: CASSSIRTSGSKEQYF.

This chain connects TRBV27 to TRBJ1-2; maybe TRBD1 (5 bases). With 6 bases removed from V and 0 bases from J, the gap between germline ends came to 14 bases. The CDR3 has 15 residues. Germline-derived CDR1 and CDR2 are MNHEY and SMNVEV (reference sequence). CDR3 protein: CASRGLADANYGYTF. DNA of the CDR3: TGTGCCAGCAGGGGGCTGGCAGATGCTAACTATGGCTACACCTTC.

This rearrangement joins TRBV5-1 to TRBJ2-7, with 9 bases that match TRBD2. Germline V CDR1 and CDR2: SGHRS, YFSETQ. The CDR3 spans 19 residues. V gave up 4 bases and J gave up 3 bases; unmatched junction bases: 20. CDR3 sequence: CASSLGNPSGMKAGYEQYF. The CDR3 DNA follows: TGCGCCAGCAGCCTTGGTAACCCTAGCGGGATGAAGGCTGGCTACGAGCAGTACTTC.

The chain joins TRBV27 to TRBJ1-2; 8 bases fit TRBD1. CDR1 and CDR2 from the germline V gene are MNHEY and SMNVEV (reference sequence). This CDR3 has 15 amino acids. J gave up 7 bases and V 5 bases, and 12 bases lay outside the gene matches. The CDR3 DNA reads TGTGCCAGCAGTCCTCGACAGGGGCAAAGAGGTGGCTACACCTTC. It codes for CASSPRQGQRGGYTF.

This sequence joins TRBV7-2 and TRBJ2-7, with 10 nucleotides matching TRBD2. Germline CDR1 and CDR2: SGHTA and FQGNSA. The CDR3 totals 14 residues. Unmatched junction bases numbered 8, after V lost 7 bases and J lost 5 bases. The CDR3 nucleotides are TGTGCCAGCAATTTACTAGCGGGATTCAACGAGCAGTACTTC. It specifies CASNLLAGFNEQYF.

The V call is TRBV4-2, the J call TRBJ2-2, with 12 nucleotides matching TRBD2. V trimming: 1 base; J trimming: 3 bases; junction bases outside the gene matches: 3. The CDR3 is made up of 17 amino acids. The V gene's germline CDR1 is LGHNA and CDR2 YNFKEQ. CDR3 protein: CASSQGLAGVYTGELFF. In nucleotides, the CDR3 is TGTGCCAGCAGCCAAGGACTAGCGGGAGTTTACACCGGGGAGCTGTTTTTT.

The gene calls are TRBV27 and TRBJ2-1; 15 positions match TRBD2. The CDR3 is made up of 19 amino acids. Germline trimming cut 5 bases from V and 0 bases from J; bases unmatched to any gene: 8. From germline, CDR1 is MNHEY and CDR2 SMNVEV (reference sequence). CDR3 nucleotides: TGTGCCAGCAGTGACCGGGGACTAGCGGGAGGCCGCTCCTACAATGAGCAGTTCTTC. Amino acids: CASSDRGLAGGRSYNEQFF.

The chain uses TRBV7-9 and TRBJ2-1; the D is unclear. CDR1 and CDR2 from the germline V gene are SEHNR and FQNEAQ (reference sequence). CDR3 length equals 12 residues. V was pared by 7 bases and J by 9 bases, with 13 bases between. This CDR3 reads CASNTFGLEQFF. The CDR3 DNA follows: TGTGCCAGCAACACCTTTGGGCTTGAGCAGTTCTTC.

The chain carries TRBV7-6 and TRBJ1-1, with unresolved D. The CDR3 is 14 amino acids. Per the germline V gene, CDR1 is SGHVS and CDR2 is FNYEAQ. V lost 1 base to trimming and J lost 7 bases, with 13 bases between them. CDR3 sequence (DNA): TGTGCCAGCAGCTTAGTAGTAGAGTCAGTTGAAGCTTTCTTT. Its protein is CASSLVVESVEAFF.

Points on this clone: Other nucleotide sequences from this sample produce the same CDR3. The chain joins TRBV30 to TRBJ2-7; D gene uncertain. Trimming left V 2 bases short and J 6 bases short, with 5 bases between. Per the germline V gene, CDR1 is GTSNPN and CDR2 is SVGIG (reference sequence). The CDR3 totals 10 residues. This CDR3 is CAWSLGEQYF. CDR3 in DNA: TGTGCCTGGAGTCTTGGCGAGCAGTACTTC.

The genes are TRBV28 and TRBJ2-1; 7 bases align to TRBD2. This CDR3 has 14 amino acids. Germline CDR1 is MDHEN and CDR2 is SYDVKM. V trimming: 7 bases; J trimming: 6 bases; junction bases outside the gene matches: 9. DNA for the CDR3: TGTGCCAGCAACTGGCGGGAGACGGTCAATGAGCAGTTCTTC. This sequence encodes CASNWRETVNEQFF.